The clone carrying this T cell receptor beta chain has just a few counts. This entry belongs to a study of blood T cell repertoires in COVID-19. Whole-study context: T cells, B-cell-depleted T cells, or PBMCs provided the cDNA or gDNA that served as material.

Those who participated ranged in age from 18 to 89 years and resided in 20 to 25 US areas. The CDR3 spans 16 residues. V was pared by 6 bases and J by 4 bases, with 14 bases of the junction left unmatched. Germline values: CDR1 MNHEY, CDR2 SMNVEV (reference sequence). The authors' processing: Quantification of nucleated cells was approximated via reference gene primer amplification. Repertoires were generated with immunoSEQ multiplex PCR, while TCRdb's copy carries only in-frame clones and drops some. The V and J calls and clone size come from that table; D and trimming were worked out from the DNA. The profile shows 200,000 to 250,000 clones, over 80% of them singletons.

This TCR derives from a man aged 18 to 30 with acute COVID-19. Sequencing input: PBMCs or T cells enriched from blood (not recorded which). The rearrangement joins TRBV27 to TRBJ2-7, with 8 positions matching TRBD2. CDR3 sequence (DNA): TGTGCCAGCAGCCGCTCTTCCAGCGGGAGCGGATACGAGCAGTACTTC. This sequence encodes CASSRSSSGSGYEQYF.